The 21 T cell receptor beta chains below were found in one sample sequenced in a study of control samples from healthy donors and cancer patients. Libraries were prepared by immunoSEQ multiplex PCR; TCRdb keeps only in-frame clonotypes and omits some of them. The sample consists of approximately 120,000 clones, approximately 92% of them appearing once. Sequencing used PBMCs. These receptors were obtained from a man older than 75 with head and neck cancer.

J is TRBJ2-4 and V is TRBV4-1, with D possibly being TRBD1 (8 bases). CDR3 length equals 20 residues. Trimming removed 0 bases at V and 9 bases at J, with 30 bases between. The V gene's germline CDR1 is MGHRA and CDR2 YSYEKL. The CDR3, as DNA: TGCGCCAGCAGCCAAGAAAGGACAGGGTTTATTTTGGGGGGGGTTAGCATTCAGTACTTC. This codes for CASSQERTGFILGGVSIQYF.

The chain combines TRBV12-3 or TRBV12-4 with TRBJ1-1; D is perhaps TRBD1 (5 bases). Deletions cut 3 bases from V and 3 bases from J, with 8 bases between. The CDR3 sequence is 13 residues long. The CDR3 nucleotides are TGTGCCAGCAGTTTTCCAGGGCACACTGAAGCTTTCTTT. Translating gives CASSFPGHTEAFF.

The J gene is TRBJ1-1, the V gene TRBV3-1 (or the pseudogene TRBV3-2); D not certain. V lost 1 base, J lost 0 bases, and 3 bases lay in between. The CDR3 is 13 residues long. Germline loops: CDR1 LGHDT, CDR2 YNNKEL (reference sequence). CDR3 coding DNA: TGTGCCAGCAGCCAAGTGATGAACACTGAAGCTTTCTTT. It yields the protein CASSQVMNTEAFF.

J is TRBJ1-1 and V is TRBV29-1, with D maybe TRBD1 (5 bases). The germline V and J ends were trimmed by 4 bases and 4 bases, with 16 bases remaining between them. Looked up from germline, CDR1 is SQVTM and CDR2 is ANQGSEA. This CDR3 spans 14 amino acids. This chain's CDR3 is CSVGAKGRSTEAFF. The CDR3 nucleotides read TGCAGCGTTGGCGCTAAGGGGAGAAGCACTGAAGCTTTCTTT.

The CDR3 sequence: CASSSRGVNTEAFF. In DNA, the CDR3 is TGTGCCAGCAGCTCCAGGGGCGTGAACACTGAAGCTTTCTTT. The rearrangement links TRBV3-1 (or the pseudogene TRBV3-2) to TRBJ1-1; tentative D call: TRBD1 (6 bases). Germline CDR1 LGHDT, CDR2 YNNKEL (reference sequence). V lost 5 bases, J lost 0 bases, and 10 bases lay in between. There are 14 residues in the CDR3.

The chain carries TRBV11-2 and TRBJ2-7; a weak D match, TRBD2 (7 bases). The CDR3 contains 15 residues. V was trimmed by 1 base and J by 3 bases, leaving 13 bases between them. Germline V gene sequence: CDR1 SGHAT, CDR2 FQNNGV. In nucleotides, the CDR3 is TGTGCCAGCAGCTTAGTAAATAGGGGGGGCTACGAGCAGTACTTC. It yields the protein CASSLVNRGGYEQYF. Based on the CDR3 plus reference TRBV11-2 and TRBJ2-7, the full variable domain is EAGVAQSPRYKIIEKRQSVAFWCNPISGHATLYWYQQILGQGPKLLIQFQNNGVVDDSQLPKDRFSAERLKGVDSTLKIQPAKLEDSAVYLCASSLVNRGGYEQYFGPGTRLTVT.

CDR3 bases: TGTGCCATCAGTGAGCCGCAGGGATCTGGAAACACCATATATTTT. Encoded protein: CAISEPQGSGNTIYF. V and J are TRBV10-3 and TRBJ1-3; possibly TRBD1 for D (5 bases). The length of the CDR3 is 15 residues. V was pared by 2 bases and J by 1 base, with 9 bases between. Germline V gene sequence: CDR1 ENHRY, CDR2 SYGVKD.

The chain carries TRBV5-1 and TRBJ1-2; no definite D call. Looked up from germline, CDR1 is SGHRS and CDR2 is YFSETQ. This CDR3 contains 12 residues. Between the trimmed V and J ends, which lost 0 bases and 6 bases, there was a span of 6 bases. CDR3 sequence reads: CASSLELDGYTF. The DNA of the CDR3 is TGCGCCAGCAGCTTGGAACTGGATGGCTACACCTTC.

J is TRBJ2-5 and V is TRBV6-2 or TRBV6-3; 14 nucleotides align to TRBD2. V shed 1 base, J shed 4 bases, and the junction held 5 bases outside the gene matches. Germline V CDR1 and CDR2: MNHEY, SVGEGT. This CDR3 is 17 amino acids long. The CDR3 sequence is CASSYWTSGRPGETQYF. CDR3 nucleotides: TGTGCCAGCAGTTACTGGACTAGCGGGAGGCCCGGAGAGACCCAGTACTTC.

J is TRBJ2-7 and V is TRBV11-2, with 10 bases identical to TRBD1. V gave up 4 bases and J gave up 2 bases; unmatched junction bases: 2. Per germline, CDR1 SGHAT and CDR2 FQNNGV. This CDR3 has 14 residues. CDR3 residues: CASSWGQGPYEQYF. Written as DNA, the CDR3 is TGTGCCAGCAGCTGGGGACAGGGGCCCTACGAGCAGTACTTC.

This chain uses TRBV6-5 with TRBJ2-3; no clear D. CDR1 MNHEY and CDR2 SVGAGI come from the germline V gene. The V gene lost 9 bases and the J gene lost 1 base, with 11 bases spanning the gap. There are 13 residues in the CDR3. The chain's CDR3 is CASGVTRTDTQYF. The CDR3 DNA follows: TGTGCCAGTGGGGTGACCCGCACAGATACGCAGTATTTT.

The rearrangement uses TRBV29-1 and TRBJ2-1, with D unclear. Germline V gene sequence: CDR1 SQVTM, CDR2 ANQGSEA. Between the trimmed V and J ends, which lost 4 bases and 6 bases, there was a span of 7 bases. The CDR3 spans 11 residues. The DNA for the CDR3 is TGCAGCGTTGGGCTAGTCAATGAGCAGTTCTTC. Translated, it gives CSVGLVNEQFF.

The rearrangement joins TRBV19 to TRBJ1-1; 12 positions agree with TRBD1. V shed 4 bases, J shed 8 bases, and the junction held 14 bases outside the gene matches. The CDR3 extends over 17 amino acids. In germline, CDR1 is LNHDA, CDR2 SQIVND (reference sequence). In DNA, the CDR3 is TGTGCCAGTAGTAGAATAATCGGGACAGGGGGCGATCTGGAAGCTTTCTTT. Protein: CASSRIIGTGGDLEAFF.

This chain uses TRBV3-1 (or the pseudogene TRBV3-2) with TRBJ1-1, with D maybe TRBD1 (5 bases). The CDR3 runs to 13 residues. V gave up 2 bases and J gave up 1 base, with 5 bases separating them. CDR1 LGHDT and CDR2 YNNKEL come from the germline V gene (reference sequence). The CDR3: CASSQQGNTEAFF. CDR3 nucleotides: TGTGCCAGCAGCCAACAGGGGAACACTGAAGCTTTCTTT.

The rearrangement joins TRBV19 to TRBJ1-1; D gene uncertain. V gave up 3 bases and J gave up 0 bases, with 11 bases separating them. Germline lookup yields CDR1 LNHDA and CDR2 SQIVND (reference sequence). The CDR3 totals 15 residues. This CDR3 reads CASSMMAALNTEAFF. CDR3 sequence (DNA): TGTGCCAGTAGTATGATGGCAGCCCTGAACACTGAAGCTTTCTTT.

The V gene is TRBV6-6, the J gene TRBJ1-5, with D perhaps TRBD1 (5 bases). This CDR3 spans 15 amino acids. The germline V gene has CDR1 MNHNY and CDR2 SVGAGI (reference sequence). Trimming stripped 2 bases from V and 9 bases from J, with 17 bases between. CDR3: CASSYQGDPGLPQHF. The DNA for the CDR3 is TGTGCCAGCAGTTACCAGGGAGACCCGGGGTTGCCCCAGCATTTT.

The J gene is TRBJ1-6, the V gene TRBV6-1; D is unclear. This CDR3 contains 13 residues. V was cut by 2 bases and J by 7 bases, with 6 bases left in between. Germline V CDR1 and CDR2: MNHNS, SASEGT. CDR3 nucleotide sequence: TGTGCCAGCAGTGAACTCATGAATTCACCCCTCCACTTT. Translating gives CASSELMNSPLHF.

The genes are TRBV5-1 and TRBJ2-7, with no clear D. This CDR3 is built from 13 residues. From germline, CDR1 is SGHRS and CDR2 YFSETQ. Deletions cut 4 bases from V and 2 bases from J, with 10 bases between. The chain's CDR3 is CASSGWSAYEQYF. The CDR3 bases are TGCGCCAGCAGCGGGTGGTCAGCCTACGAGCAGTACTTC.

The chain carries TRBV21-1 and TRBJ2-1; TRBD2, as called in the table, went unchecked against the DNA. TRBV21-1 is tagged as a pseudogene. The CDR3 covers 15 residues. CDR3 sequence (DNA): TGTGCCAGCAGCAAAAGCCGGGAAAGCTACAATGAGCAGTTCTTC. Protein sequence: CASSKSRESYNEQFF.

The rearrangement joins TRBV6-5 to TRBJ2-7; 7 bases line up with TRBD1. The germline V gene encodes CDR1 MNHEY and CDR2 SVGAGI. Unmatched junction bases numbered 3, after V lost 6 bases and J lost 4 bases. The CDR3 has 12 residues. The CDR3 reads CASSRQGYEQYF. CDR3 sequence (DNA): TGTGCCAGCAGCCGACAGGGTTACGAGCAGTACTTC.

The chain joins TRBV2 to TRBJ1-5; D gene unclear. The V gene lost 5 bases and the J gene lost 4 bases, with 12 bases spanning the gap. The CDR3 sequence is 14 residues long. The V gene's germline CDR1 is SNHLY and CDR2 FYNNEI. The CDR3 here is CASSRQGYNQPQHF. CDR3 sequence (DNA): TGTGCCAGCAGTAGACAAGGGTATAATCAGCCCCAGCATTTT.